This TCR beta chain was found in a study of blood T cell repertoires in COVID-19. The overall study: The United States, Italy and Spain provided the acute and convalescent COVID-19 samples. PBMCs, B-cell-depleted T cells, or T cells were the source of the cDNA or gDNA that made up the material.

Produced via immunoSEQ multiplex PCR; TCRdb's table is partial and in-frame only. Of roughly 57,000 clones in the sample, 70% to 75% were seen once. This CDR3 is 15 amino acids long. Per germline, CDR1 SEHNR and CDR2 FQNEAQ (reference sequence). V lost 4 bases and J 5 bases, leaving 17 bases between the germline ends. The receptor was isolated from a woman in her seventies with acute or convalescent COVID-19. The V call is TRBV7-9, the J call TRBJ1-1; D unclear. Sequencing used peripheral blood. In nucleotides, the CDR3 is TGTGCCAGCAGCTCCGAAATCGGCCTGGAGACTGAAGCTTTCTTT. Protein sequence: CASSSEIGLETEAFF. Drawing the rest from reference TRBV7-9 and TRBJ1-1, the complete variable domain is DTGVSQNPRHKITKRGQNVTFRCDPISEHNRLYWYRQTLGQGPEFLTYFQNEAQLEKSRLLSDRFSAERPKGSFSTLEIQRTEQGDSAMYLCASSSEIGLETEAFFGQGTRLTVV.